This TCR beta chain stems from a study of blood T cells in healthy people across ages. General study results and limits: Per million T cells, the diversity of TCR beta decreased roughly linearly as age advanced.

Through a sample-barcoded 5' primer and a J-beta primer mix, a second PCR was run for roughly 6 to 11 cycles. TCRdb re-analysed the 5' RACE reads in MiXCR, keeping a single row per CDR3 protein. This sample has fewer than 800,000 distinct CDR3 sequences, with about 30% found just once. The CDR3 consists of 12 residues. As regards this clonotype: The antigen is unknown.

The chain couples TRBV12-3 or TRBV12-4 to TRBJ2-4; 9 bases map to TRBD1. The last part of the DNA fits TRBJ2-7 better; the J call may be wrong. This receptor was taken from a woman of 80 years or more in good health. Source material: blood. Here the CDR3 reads CASMDRGYEQYF. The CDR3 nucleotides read TGTGCCAGCATGGACAGGGGCTACGAGCAGTACTTC.